Listed here is a single T cell receptor beta chain. The data are from a study of PD-L1 blockade in urothelial cancer. On the study more broadly: Prior chemotherapy regimens per patient numbered 0 to 3.

Time point given: pretreatment peripheral blood. Patient disease was locally advanced or metastatic urothelial carcinoma. Individual patients had between 1 and 8 samples, taken pretreatment and on-treatment. The length of the CDR3 is 12 residues. The V end lost 3 bases, the J end lost 5 bases, and 8 bases lay between the germline ends. From germline, CDR1 is MNHNS and CDR2 SASEGT. Libraries were prepared by immunoSEQ multiplex PCR; TCRdb keeps only in-frame clonotypes and omits some of them. The sample includes about 63,000 clones, approximately 80% of them seen just once. The sample in question was PBMCs, obtained around atezolizumab (anti-PD-L1) treatment. The genes are TRBV6-1 and TRBJ2-7; D may be TRBD1 (6 bases). The clonotype originates from a man between 65 and 85 years old with urothelial cancer. The chain's CDR3 is CASSERQDEQYF. CDR3 in DNA: TGTGCCAGCAGTGAGCGACAGGACGAGCAGTACTTC.